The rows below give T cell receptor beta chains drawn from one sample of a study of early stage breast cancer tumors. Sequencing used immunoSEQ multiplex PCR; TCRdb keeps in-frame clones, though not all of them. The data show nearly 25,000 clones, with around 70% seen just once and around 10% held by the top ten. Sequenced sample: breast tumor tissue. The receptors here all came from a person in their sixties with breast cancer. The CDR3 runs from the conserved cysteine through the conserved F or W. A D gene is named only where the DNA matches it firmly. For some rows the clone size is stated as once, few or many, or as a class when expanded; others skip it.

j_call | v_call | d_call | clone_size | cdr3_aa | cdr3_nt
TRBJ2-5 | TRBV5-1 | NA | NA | CASSLRPGDYVGETQYF | TGCGCCAGCAGCCTAAGGCCAGGGGACTATGTAGGAGAGACCCAGTACTTC
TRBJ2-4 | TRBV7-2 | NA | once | CASSLAGQNIRIQYF | TGTGCCAGCAGCTTAGCGGGGCAGAATATACGCATTCAGTACTTC
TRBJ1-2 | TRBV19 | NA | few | CASSITGSYGYTF | TGTGCCAGTAGTATTACAGGGAGCTATGGCTACACCTTC
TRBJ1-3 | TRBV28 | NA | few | CASSLPIGGLGNTIYF | TGTGCCAGCAGCCTACCCATCGGGGGGCTTGGAAACACCATATATTTT
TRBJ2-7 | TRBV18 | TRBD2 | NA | CASSQTGREIYEQYF | TGTGCCAGCTCACAAACCGGGCGGGAGATCTACGAGCAGTACTTC
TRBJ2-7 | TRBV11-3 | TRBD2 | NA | CASSSYLGLAGDEQYF | TGTGCCAGCAGCTCCTACCTGGGACTAGCGGGAGACGAGCAGTACTTC
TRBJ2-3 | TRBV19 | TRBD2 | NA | CASSLLAGVSTQYF | TGTGCCAGTAGTTTACTAGCGGGAGTCTCTACGCAGTATTTT
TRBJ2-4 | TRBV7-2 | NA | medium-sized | CASSLVGPKNIQYF | TGTGCCAGCAGCTTAGTGGGGCCCAAAAACATTCAGTACTTC
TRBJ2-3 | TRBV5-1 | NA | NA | CASSLGSLGGTDTQYF | TGCGCCAGCAGCTTGGGGTCACTTGGCGGGACAGATACGCAGTATTTT
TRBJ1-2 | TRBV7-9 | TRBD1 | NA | CASSLDRAGGYTF | TGTGCCAGCAGCTTGGACAGGGCGGGAGGCTACACCTTC
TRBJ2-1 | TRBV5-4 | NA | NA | CASSWQGSMVLDEQFF | TGTGCCAGCAGCTGGCAGGGGTCCATGGTTCTGGATGAGCAGTTCTTC
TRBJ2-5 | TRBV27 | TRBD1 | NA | CASRTGTGPWEETQYF | TGTGCCAGCAGAACCGGGACAGGGCCTTGGGAAGAGACCCAGTACTTC
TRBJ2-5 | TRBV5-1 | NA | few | CASSLARGHQETQYF | TGCGCCAGCAGCTTGGCCAGGGGCCACCAAGAGACCCAGTACTTC